This T cell receptor (beta chain) was observed in a study of control samples from healthy donors and cancer patients. Data came from immunoSEQ multiplex PCR; TCRdb stores just in-frame clones and leaves some out. Of 85,000 to 100,000 clones in the sample, more than 80% were seen once. V gave up 0 bases and J gave up 5 bases, with 13 bases separating them. The CDR3 consists of 15 residues. Germline assignment: CDR1 GTSNPN and CDR2 SVGIG (reference sequence). Sequenced material: blood. This TCR derives from a man aged 18-30 years in good health. The chain joins TRBV30 to TRBJ2-2; D remains ambiguous. The CDR3 loop is CAWSVLMVGTGELFF. The CDR3 DNA is TGTGCCTGGAGTGTCCTAATGGTGGGGACCGGGGAGCTGTTTTTT.